The 5 T cell receptor beta chains in this list originate from one sample, sequenced in a study of identical twins. TCRdb re-analysed the 5' RACE reads in MiXCR, keeping a single row per CDR3 protein. The sample yields a few hundred thousand distinct CDR3 sequences, 9.6% seen once. The same specimen was also included in a second study, on yellow fever vaccine responses in identical twins.

The sequenced sample was PBMCs. All receptors derive from a woman aged 18-29 years in good health.

This chain joins TRBV5-1 and TRBJ2-7, with 9 bases lining up with TRBD1. The J segment lost 0 bases and the V segment lost 7 bases, leaving 5 bases of the junction unmatched. The CDR3 consists of 14 residues. Germline V lookup: CDR1 SGHRS, CDR2 YFSETQ. Here the CDR3 DNA reads TGCGCCAGCGGGACGACAGGGGGCTCCTACGAGCAGTACTTC. Translation gives CASGTTGGSYEQYF.

This clonotype was detected many times. This sequence joins TRBV5-1 and TRBJ2-2, with D perhaps matching TRBD1 (6 bases). V was shortened by 2 bases and J by 2 bases, with 10 bases between the two germline ends. This CDR3 spans 15 amino acids. CDR1 is SGHRS and CDR2 is YFSETQ in the germline V gene. The CDR3 reads CASSFRGGNTGELFF. In nucleotides, the CDR3 is TGCGCCAGCAGCTTCAGGGGTGGCAACACCGGGGAGCTGTTTTTT. Full variable domain (outside the CDR3, taken from reference TRBV5-1 and TRBJ2-2): KAGVTQTPRYLIKTRGQQVTLSCSPISGHRSVSWYQQTPGQGLQFLFEYFSETQRNKGNFPGRFSGRQFSNSRSEMNVSTLELGDSALYLCASSFRGGNTGELFFGEGSRLTVL.

The rearrangement uses TRBV3-1 and TRBJ2-3; D is possibly TRBD2 (6 bases). The CDR3 totals 17 residues. Germline V CDR1 and CDR2: LGHDT, YNNKEL (reference sequence). V dropped 6 bases and J dropped 6 bases, with 25 bases sitting between them. This CDR3 is CASSPTGASASRDTQYF. The CDR3 nucleotides read TGTGCCAGCAGTCCTACCGGGGCTAGCGCCTCCCGCGATACGCAGTATTTT.

This clonotype has a handful of counts. The chain carries TRBV13 and TRBJ2-3; the D is unclear. V was trimmed by 5 bases and J by 5 bases, leaving 8 bases between them. Germline CDR1 reads PRHDT; CDR2 reads FYEKMQ (reference sequence). The CDR3 has 12 amino acids. The DNA for the CDR3 is TGTGCCAGCAGCCGTATGGGAGATACGCAGTATTTT. Translated: CASSRMGDTQYF.

The gene calls are TRBV29-1 and TRBJ2-3; D not resolved. Germline CDR1 reads SQVTM; CDR2 reads ANQGSEA. Trimming stripped 4 bases from V and 5 bases from J, with 10 bases between. The CDR3 is 12 residues long. The CDR3 protein is CSVAPAVDTQYF. The CDR3 region has the DNA TGCAGCGTTGCTCCAGCCGTAGATACGCAGTATTTT.